A single sample is the source of the 17 T cell receptor beta chains below, sequenced in a study of blood T cell repertoires in COVID-19 (TCRdb year 2020). The method was the immunoSEQ multiplex PCR assay. TCRdb limited this immuneACCESS table to in-frame rearrangements with V and J called. A share of clones is missing; checked studies link under half to unresolved V genes, and the rest is unexplained. Recorded for this sample are some 140,000 clones; around 85% of them occurred a single time. 4.3% of the sample belongs to the ten largest clones. Source material: peripheral blood. All receptors derive from a human donor in a cohort sampled during active COVID-19.

The chain employs TRBV19 and TRBJ2-5; TRBD1 aligns across 7 bases. The CDR3 is made up of 15 amino acids. The V gene's germline CDR1 is LNHDA and CDR2 SQIVND (reference sequence). V lost 9 bases to trimming and J lost 4 bases; unmatched junction nucleotides: 14. Here the CDR3 DNA reads TGTGCCAGCCAAGACAGGGTGATTGCGTCAGAGACCCAGTACTTC. Its protein is CASQDRVIASETQYF.

The chain carries TRBV12-5 and TRBJ2-1, with D perhaps matching TRBD2 (6 bases). This CDR3 contains 16 residues. In germline, CDR1 is LGHNT, CDR2 FRNRAP. The germline V and J ends were trimmed by 1 base and 8 bases, with 18 bases remaining between them. The CDR3 DNA sequence: TGTGCTAGTGGTTTGGGCTTACTCGGGAGAGTCTATGAGCAGTTCTTC. Its protein is CASGLGLLGRVYEQFF.

The gene calls are TRBV7-9 and TRBJ1-1, with D possibly TRBD1 on 5 matching bases. Germline V lookup: CDR1 SEHNR, CDR2 FQNEAQ (reference sequence). The CDR3 runs to 14 residues. The V end lost 3 bases, the J end lost 7 bases, and 15 bases lay between the germline ends. DNA of the CDR3: TGTGCCAGCAGCTTCGGCAGGGTACACTTTGAAGCTTTCTTT. Protein product: CASSFGRVHFEAFF.

The chain couples TRBV24-1 to TRBJ2-3; TRBD1 agrees at 8 bases. Germline-derived CDR1 and CDR2 are KGHDR and SFDVKD. This CDR3 has 15 amino acids. Germline trimming cut 7 bases from V and 1 base from J; bases unmatched to any gene: 6. The CDR3 spells CATSPGGQGTDTQYF. CDR3 nucleotide sequence: TGTGCCACCAGCCCAGGGGGCCAAGGCACAGATACGCAGTATTTT.

The gene calls are TRBV6-5 and TRBJ2-5; D is possibly TRBD2 (5 bases). V gave up 2 bases and J gave up 6 bases, with 10 bases separating them. The germline gives CDR1 MNHEY, CDR2 SVGAGI. This CDR3 region has 13 residues. CDR3: CASSYATRQTQYF. In DNA form, the CDR3 reads TGTGCCAGCAGTTACGCAACTAGACAGACCCAGTACTTC.

This rearrangement joins TRBV20-1 to TRBJ1-6; weak D call: TRBD1 (6 bases). The CDR3 is 16 amino acids. CDR1 is DFQATT and CDR2 is SNEGSKA in the germline V gene (reference sequence). The V end was cut by 3 bases, the J end by 1 base, with 13 bases between. CDR3 DNA: TGCAGTGCTAGTGGACAGCCCATATCCTATAATTCACCCCTCCACTTT. It yields the protein CSASGQPISYNSPLHF.

The V gene is TRBV5-1, the J gene TRBJ2-2, with D maybe TRBD1 (5 bases). V was trimmed by 1 base and J by 0 bases, leaving 16 bases between them. CDR1 is SGHRS and CDR2 is YFSETQ in the germline V gene. This CDR3 comprises 18 residues. CDR3 sequence: CASSLPGIVTTNTGELFF. CDR3 sequence (DNA): TGCGCCAGCAGCTTGCCAGGGATAGTAACTACGAACACCGGGGAGCTGTTTTTT.

V is TRBV9 and J is TRBJ2-3, with 7 nucleotides matching TRBD2. There are 17 residues in the CDR3. The germline CDR1 and CDR2 sequences are SGDLS and YYNGEE. Trimming took 0 bases from V and 0 from J; bases not matched to a gene: 7. The CDR3 DNA reads TGTGCCAGCAGCGTAGGTCCAGCGGGATCTAGCACAGATACGCAGTATTTT. Amino acid sequence: CASSVGPAGSSTDTQYF.

The J gene is TRBJ2-3, the V gene TRBV27; TRBD2 is a possible D gene (6 bases). The CDR3 is made up of 13 amino acids. V was trimmed by 4 bases and J by 8 bases, leaving 13 bases between them. Germline V gives CDR1 MNHEY, CDR2 SMNVEV (reference sequence). This CDR3 reads CASSSTRWGTQYF. CDR3 DNA: TGTGCCAGCAGTTCGACTAGATGGGGTACGCAGTATTTT.

This clone has only a few counts. The chain links TRBV7-8 to TRBJ1-2, with a possible D match to TRBD1 (6 bases). Per the germline V gene, CDR1 is SGHVS and CDR2 is FQNEAQ. V shed 5 bases and J shed 0 bases, with 13 bases lying between them. CDR3 length: 15 residues. CDR3 in DNA: TGTGCCAGCAGCCCTGGGACAAAAGCTAACTATGGCTACACCTTC. Its translation is CASSPGTKANYGYTF.

The gene calls are TRBV15 and TRBJ2-3; 11 bases map to TRBD2. Germline V gene data show CDR1 as LNHNV and CDR2 as YYDKDF (reference sequence). J gave up 6 bases and V 5 bases, and 7 bases lay outside the gene matches. CDR3 length: 15 residues. This CDR3 is CATSETSGNPDTQYF. DNA of the CDR3: TGTGCCACCAGCGAGACTAGCGGGAATCCCGATACGCAGTATTTT.

The chain uses TRBV27 and TRBJ2-2, with 11 bases identical to TRBD1. The CDR3 length is 16 residues. Germline CDR1 reads MNHEY; CDR2 reads SMNVEV (reference sequence). The J segment lost 5 bases and the V segment lost 6 bases, leaving 8 bases of the junction unmatched. The DNA for the CDR3 is TGTGCCAGCAGCAAGGGGACAGGGGGATGGACCGGGGAGCTGTTTTTT. It specifies CASSKGTGGWTGELFF.

The chain joins TRBV11-3 to TRBJ2-7; D uncertain. Looked up from germline, CDR1 is SGHNT and CDR2 is YENEEA. The CDR3 length is 13 residues. Trimming shortened V by 0 bases and J by 5 bases, and 8 bases separated the two germline ends. The DNA for the CDR3 is TGTGCCAGCAGCTTAGATCCCCGTCACGAGCAGTACGTC. Translated, it gives CASSLDPRHEQYV.

V usage is TRBV6-2 or TRBV6-3 and J usage is TRBJ1-2; 8 nucleotides line up with TRBD1. V was clipped by 6 bases and J by 8 bases; unmatched bases: 14. Germline V CDR1 and CDR2: MNHEY, SVGEGT. CDR3 length: 15 amino acids. CDR3 in DNA: TGTGCCAGCAGCCCACGACAGGGGAGTTTGTCGGGCTACACCTTC. Its translation is CASSPRQGSLSGYTF.

The V call is TRBV5-1, the J call TRBJ2-3; D not resolved. The CDR3 covers 15 residues. V lost 0 bases, J lost 2 bases, and 10 bases lay in between. The germline CDR1 and CDR2 sequences are SGHRS and YFSETQ. CDR3 sequence: CASSLGDLTTDTQYF. DNA for the CDR3: TGCGCCAGCAGCTTGGGTGACTTAACCACAGATACGCAGTATTTT.

The rearrangement joins TRBV5-8 to TRBJ1-3, with a weak D call TRBD1 (6 bases). Per germline, CDR1 SGHTS and CDR2 YDEGEE. CDR3 length: 16 residues. Trimming took 0 bases from V and 0 from J, leaving 10 bases between them. Here the CDR3 DNA reads TGTGCCAGCAGCTTGGGAACAGGGACCTCTGGAAACACCATATATTTT. Protein product: CASSLGTGTSGNTIYF. Filled out from reference TRBV5-8 and TRBJ1-3, the complete variable domain reads EAGVTQSPTHLIKTRGQQATLRCSPISGHTSVYWYQQALGLGLQFLLWYDEGEERNRGNFPPRFSGRQFPNYSSELNVNALELEDSALYLCASSLGTGTSGNTIYFGEGSWLTVV.

The chain employs TRBV7-2 and TRBJ1-5, with no clear D. Trimming took 5 bases from V and 7 from J, leaving 21 bases between them. The length of the CDR3 is 16 residues. Germline CDR1 reads SGHTA; CDR2 reads FQGNSA. CDR3 in amino acids: CASSADRSHRSQPQHF. The CDR3 DNA follows: TGTGCCAGCAGCGCAGACCGGAGCCATAGGTCCCAGCCCCAGCATTTT.